These 15 T cell receptor beta chains were sequenced from one sample in a study of cytomegalovirus exposure and HLA in healthy donors. PCR used 60 Vbeta primers and 13 Jbeta primers. Produced via immunoSEQ multiplex PCR; TCRdb's table is partial and in-frame only. The sample gives around 27,000 clones, 60% to 80% of which show up once; roughly 45% is in the top ten. The specimen sequenced was PBMCs. All receptors come from a male donor in good health and CMV-seropositive.

The chain joins TRBV7-2 to TRBJ1-1; D is perhaps TRBD1 (6 bases). Deletions cut 7 bases from V and 3 bases from J, with 15 bases between. Germline lookup yields CDR1 SGHTA and CDR2 FQGNSA. The CDR3 sequence is 14 residues long. CDR3 nucleotide sequence: TGTGCCAGCAAGACAGGCGCAGGTTACACTGAAGCTTTCTTT. Protein: CASKTGAGYTEAFF.

This clone was observed a single time. The V gene is TRBV6-5, the J gene TRBJ1-4, with 9 bases identical to TRBD1. There are 14 residues in the CDR3. Germline V gene sequence: CDR1 MNHEY, CDR2 SVGAGI. After removal of 0 bases from V and 7 bases from J, the junction contained 0 bases not matched to a gene. CDR3 coding DNA: TGTGCCAGCAGTTACTCGGACAGGGGTGAAAAACTGTTTTTT. It translates to CASSYSDRGEKLFF.

The J gene is TRBJ1-1, the V gene TRBV13, with D possibly matching TRBD1 (6 bases). The germline V and J ends were trimmed by 0 bases and 6 bases, with 17 bases remaining between them. From germline, CDR1 is PRHDT and CDR2 FYEKMQ (reference sequence). This CDR3 contains 16 residues. CDR3 protein: CASSLGMGAAYAEAFF. As DNA, the CDR3 is TGTGCCAGCAGCTTAGGTATGGGGGCGGCCTATGCTGAAGCTTTCTTT.

The chain joins TRBV2 to TRBJ1-1, with 7 bases identical to TRBD1. Trimming at V came to 7 bases and at J to 6 bases, leaving 5 bases not matched to a gene. The length of the CDR3 is 12 residues. CDR1 and CDR2 from the germline V gene are SNHLY and FYNNEI. The CDR3 region is CASKGAIAEAFF. For the CDR3, the DNA is TGTGCCAGCAAGGGGGCGATCGCTGAAGCTTTCTTT.

The J gene is TRBJ2-7, the V gene TRBV11-3; D unclear. Between the trimmed V and J ends, which lost 4 bases and 1 base, there was a span of 8 bases. This CDR3 region has 13 residues. Per germline, CDR1 SGHNT and CDR2 YENEEA. This CDR3 is CASSSRVSYEQYF. CDR3 coding DNA: TGTGCCAGCAGCTCTCGGGTTTCCTACGAGCAGTACTTC.

This chain joins TRBV7-9 and TRBJ1-6; 10 bases line up with TRBD1. From germline, CDR1 is SEHNR and CDR2 FQNEAQ (reference sequence). V shed 4 bases and J 5 bases; nucleotides not matched to a gene: 5. The CDR3 extends over 16 amino acids. Written as DNA, the CDR3 is TGTGCCAGCAGCTCCTGGGACAGGGGCGATAATTCACCCCTCCACTTT. Protein: CASSSWDRGDNSPLHF. Drawing the rest from reference TRBV7-9 and TRBJ1-6, the complete variable domain is DTGVSQNPRHKITKRGQNVTFRCDPISEHNRLYWYRQTLGQGPEFLTYFQNEAQLEKSRLLSDRFSAERPKGSFSTLEIQRTEQGDSAMYLCASSSWDRGDNSPLHFGNGTRLTVT.

The chain links TRBV2 to TRBJ1-2; 7 bases line up with TRBD1. After removal of 4 bases from V and 0 bases from J, the junction contained 11 bases not matched to a gene. This CDR3 is 17 amino acids long. Germline V gives CDR1 SNHLY, CDR2 FYNNEI. Here the CDR3 reads CASSAEGAAGANYGYTF. In DNA form, the CDR3 reads TGTGCCAGCAGTGCAGAGGGGGCCGCCGGAGCTAACTATGGCTACACCTTC.

As regards this clone: Compared with germline, one end of the junction differs, possibly owing to a read error. This rearrangement joins TRBV27 to TRBJ1-5; tentative D call: TRBD1 (5 bases). Germline V lookup: CDR1 MNHEY, CDR2 SMNVEV (reference sequence). The CDR3 length is 17 residues. Here the CDR3 reads CTSSPGGGPTTGQPQHF. The CDR3 DNA sequence: TGTACCAGCAGTCCTGGGGGGGGACCCACCACAGGTCAGCCCCAGCATTTT.

The chain combines TRBV2 with TRBJ1-4; D is undetermined. The germline V gene has CDR1 SNHLY and CDR2 FYNNEI. The CDR3 consists of 15 residues. Deletions cut 0 bases from V and 11 bases from J, with 16 bases between. DNA of the CDR3: TGTGCCAGCAGTGAAGCGGGGAGGGTCATGGAGAAACTGTTTTTT. This gives the protein CASSEAGRVMEKLFF.

The chain has TRBV28 and TRBJ2-1, with a tentative D call TRBD1 (6 bases). CDR1 is MDHEN, CDR2 SYDVKM, per germline. The CDR3 covers 12 residues. V dropped 6 bases and J dropped 9 bases, with 12 bases sitting between them. CDR3 bases: TGTGCCAGCAGCTTAACCAGGGGTGAGCAGTTCTTC. Its translation: CASSLTRGEQFF.

The rearrangement links TRBV6-1 to TRBJ1-4; no clear D. V dropped 7 bases and J dropped 3 bases, with 9 bases sitting between them. The CDR3 extends over 13 amino acids. Germline CDR1 MNHNS, CDR2 SASEGT. DNA for the CDR3: TGTGCCAGCACCGGGATCTCTAATGAAAAACTGTTTTTT. Its protein product is CASTGISNEKLFF.

The V call is TRBV30, the J call TRBJ2-5; 10 bases fit TRBD1. Trimming at V came to 8 bases and at J to 5 bases, leaving 14 bases not matched to a gene. The CDR3 consists of 15 residues. CDR1 and CDR2 (germline): GTSNPN, SVGIG (reference sequence). The chain's CDR3 is CAGKGRTGGWETQYF. CDR3 in DNA: TGTGCCGGGAAGGGTAGGACAGGGGGTTGGGAGACCCAGTACTTC.

The chain uses TRBV28 and TRBJ2-7, with a possible D match to TRBD1 (6 bases). V lost 2 bases, J lost 4 bases, and 12 bases lay in between. Looked up from germline, CDR1 is MDHEN and CDR2 is SYDVKM. The CDR3 length is 14 residues. CDR3 in amino acids: CASSLRGGTYEQYF. CDR3 coding DNA: TGTGCCAGCAGTTTACGAGGGGGTACTTACGAGCAGTACTTC.

The chain employs TRBV6-5 and TRBJ1-2; 11 bases fit TRBD1. CDR3 length: 15 amino acids. Germline V CDR1 and CDR2: MNHEY, SVGAGI. Germline trimming cut 5 bases from V and 0 bases from J; bases unmatched to any gene: 2. The DNA for the CDR3 is TGTGCCAGCAGTCCGGGACAGGGGGCTAACTATGGCTACACCTTC. This translates into CASSPGQGANYGYTF.

This clone has only a few counts. This chain uses TRBV6-6 with TRBJ1-2; 9 bases are a match to TRBD1. With V trimmed by 5 bases and J by 8 bases, 9 bases remained unmatched. Germline values: CDR1 MNHNY, CDR2 SVGAGI (reference sequence). The CDR3 extends over 14 amino acids. CDR3 in amino acids: CASSAPGQGEGYTF. The DNA for the CDR3 is TGTGCCAGCAGTGCCCCGGGACAGGGTGAGGGCTACACCTTC.